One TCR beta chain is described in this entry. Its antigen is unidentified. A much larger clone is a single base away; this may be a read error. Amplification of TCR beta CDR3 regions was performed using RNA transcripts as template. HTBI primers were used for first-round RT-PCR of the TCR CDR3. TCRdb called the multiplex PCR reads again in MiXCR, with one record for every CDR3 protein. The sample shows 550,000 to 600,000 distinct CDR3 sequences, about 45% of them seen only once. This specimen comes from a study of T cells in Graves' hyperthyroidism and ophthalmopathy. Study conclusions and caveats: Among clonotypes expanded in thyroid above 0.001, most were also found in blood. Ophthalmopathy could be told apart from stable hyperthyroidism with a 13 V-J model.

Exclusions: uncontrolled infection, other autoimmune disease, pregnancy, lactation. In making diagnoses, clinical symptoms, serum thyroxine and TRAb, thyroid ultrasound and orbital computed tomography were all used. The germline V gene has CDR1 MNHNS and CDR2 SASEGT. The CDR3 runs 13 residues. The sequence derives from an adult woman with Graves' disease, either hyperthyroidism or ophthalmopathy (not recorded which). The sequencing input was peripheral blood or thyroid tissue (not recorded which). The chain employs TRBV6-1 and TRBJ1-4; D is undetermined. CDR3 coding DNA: TGTGCCATCAGTGAAGTTTTGAGCGAAAAACTGTTTTTT. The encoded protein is CAISEVLSEKLFF.